The 15 T cell receptor beta chains below were found in one sample sequenced in a study of identical twins. From the 5' RACE reads, TCRdb called clonotypes with MiXCR, one entry per CDR3 protein. The profile shows 200,000 to 250,000 distinct CDR3 sequences, approximately 12% of them singletons. These data were likewise used in another study, on yellow fever vaccine responses in identical twins.

Sequencing input: memory (CD45RO+) T cells sorted from blood. The receptor set was obtained from a woman aged 18-29 years in good health.

This clonotype was seen more than once but under ten times. V is TRBV7-3 and J is TRBJ2-2, with 8 bases fitting TRBD2. CDR1 and CDR2 from the germline V gene are SGHTA and FQGTGA. CDR3 length equals 13 residues. The J segment lost 4 bases and the V segment lost 8 bases, leaving 3 bases of the junction unmatched. The DNA for the CDR3 is TGTGCCAGCGCGGGGGGAGTCACCGGGGAGCTGTTTTTT. It encodes CASAGGVTGELFF.

V gene TRBV10-3 combines with J gene TRBJ1-5; D is ambiguous. Per germline, CDR1 ENHRY and CDR2 SYGVKD. Deletions cut 0 bases from V and 5 bases from J, with 8 bases between. CDR3 length: 14 amino acids. The CDR3 sequence is CAISESSGYQPQHF. The CDR3 DNA reads TGTGCCATCAGTGAGTCGTCGGGGTATCAGCCCCAGCATTTT.

This clonotype was seen only a few times. CDR3 DNA: TGTGCCAGCAGCCAAGTTCCGGGGCGCTCCCCCAATGAGCAGTTCTTC. It encodes CASSQVPGRSPNEQFF. This chain joins TRBV3-1 and TRBJ2-1; tentatively, D is TRBD1 or TRBD2 (5 bases each). Germline V CDR1 and CDR2: LGHDT, YNNKEL (reference sequence). The CDR3 loop spans 16 amino acids. The V end was cut by 1 base, the J end by 6 bases, with 16 bases between.

The V and J genes are TRBV6-1 and TRBJ1-6; TRBD1 agrees at 8 bases. CDR1 is MNHNS, CDR2 SASEGT, per germline. This CDR3 comprises 15 residues. Unmatched junction bases numbered 6, after V lost 2 bases and J lost 9 bases. CDR3: CASSEQDRVTSPLHF. Here the CDR3 DNA reads TGTGCCAGCAGTGAACAGGACAGGGTAACTTCACCCCTCCACTTT.

The V and J genes are TRBV7-2 and TRBJ2-2; 7 nucleotides align to TRBD1. The CDR3 loop spans 15 amino acids. Germline V gives CDR1 SGHTA, CDR2 FQGNSA. The V segment lost 6 bases and the J segment 0 bases; nucleotides outside the gene matches: 4. The CDR3 sequence is CASRRQGANTGELFF. CDR3 DNA sequence: TGTGCCAGCAGGCGGCAGGGGGCGAACACCGGGGAGCTGTTTTTT. The whole variable domain, filled in from reference TRBV7-2 and TRBJ2-2, reads GAGVSQSPSNKVTEKGKDVELRCDPISGHTALYWYRQSLGQGLEFLIYFQGNSAPDKSGLPSDRFSAERTGGSVSTLTIQRTQQEDSAVYLCASRRQGANTGELFFGEGSRLTVL.

This clonotype has only a few counts. V and J are TRBV29-1 and TRBJ2-1; TRBD1 or TRBD2 may be the D gene (5 bases each). Germline V gene lookup returns CDR1 SQVTM and CDR2 ANQGSEA. There are 14 residues in the CDR3. The CDR3 here is CSQRDLRLGNEQFF. CDR3 DNA sequence: TGCAGTCAACGGGACCTACGATTGGGCAATGAGCAGTTCTTC.

V is TRBV6-1 and J is TRBJ1-1, with 8 bases lining up with TRBD1. V gave up 6 bases and J gave up 0 bases; unmatched junction bases: 6. CDR3 size: 15 residues. CDR1 MNHNS and CDR2 SASEGT come from the germline V gene. As DNA, the CDR3 is TGTGCCAGCAGGACATTGGACAGGGTGAACACTGAAGCTTTCTTT. Protein: CASRTLDRVNTEAFF.

This chain links TRBV4-2 with TRBJ2-6; 11 bases are shared with TRBD1. The germline gives CDR1 LGHNA, CDR2 YNFKEQ. With 4 bases clipped from V and 3 bases from J, the junction kept 5 bases outside the gene matches. This CDR3 has 17 amino acids. CDR3 DNA: TGTGCCAGCAGCCCGCGGACAGGGGGCTTTGGGGCCAACGTCCTGACTTTC. This sequence encodes CASSPRTGGFGANVLTF.

The V call is TRBV19, the J call TRBJ2-7; 7 bases line up with TRBD1. The CDR3 length is 14 residues. Germline CDR1 is LNHDA and CDR2 is SQIVND (reference sequence). The V gene end was trimmed by 5 bases and the J gene end by 2 bases; junction bases not matched to a gene: 6. CDR3 in amino acids: CASSSGTVPYEQYF. CDR3 nucleotide sequence: TGTGCCAGTAGTTCAGGGACAGTCCCCTACGAGCAGTACTTC.

This clonotype was observed a few times. The chain has TRBV12-3 or TRBV12-4 and TRBJ2-1; D perhaps matches TRBD2 (6 bases). The V end lost 0 bases, the J end lost 11 bases, and 11 bases lay between the germline ends. The CDR3 has 13 amino acids. The CDR3 sequence: CASSLAGTPQQFF. The CDR3 bases are TGTGCCAGCAGTTTAGCAGGGACTCCGCAGCAGTTCTTC.

This clonotype showed up just a few times. Here the CDR3 DNA reads TGTGCCAGTAGTCGAGGACTAGGCACAGATACGCAGTATTTT. It encodes CASSRGLGTDTQYF. The rearrangement uses TRBV19 and TRBJ2-3, with 7 bases that match TRBD2. This CDR3 is built from 14 residues. Germline loops: CDR1 LNHDA, CDR2 SQIVND (reference sequence). Losses at the gene ends were 5 bases for V and 1 base for J; bases not matched to a gene: 3.

This clonotype was detected a few times. The chain uses TRBV20-1 and TRBJ2-7, with 8 bases fitting TRBD1. This CDR3 is built from 13 residues. The trim removed 8 bases at V and 2 bases at J, leaving 8 bases unmatched. Per the germline V gene, CDR1 is DFQATT and CDR2 is SNEGSKA (reference sequence). CDR3 sequence reads: CSTPGDRTYEQYF. DNA for the CDR3: TGCAGTACCCCAGGGGACAGGACCTACGAGCAGTACTTC.

At least ten counts were recorded for this clonotype. The CDR3 is CASSFGTDTQYF. In DNA, the CDR3 is TGTGCCAGCAGCTTTGGCACAGATACGCAGTATTTT. The chain is built from TRBV11-2 and TRBJ2-3; D is ambiguous. Trimming pared 3 bases from V and 1 base from J, leaving 2 bases between. Germline V gene data show CDR1 as SGHAT and CDR2 as FQNNGV. The CDR3 has 12 residues.

The chain links TRBV28 to TRBJ1-4, with TRBD1 matching 7 bases. V trimming: 5 bases; J trimming: 11 bases; junction bases outside the gene matches: 17. There are 16 residues in the CDR3. The V gene's germline CDR1 is MDHEN and CDR2 SYDVKM. As DNA, the CDR3 is TGTGCCAGCAGTCCTACCGGGACGACCCAGACAGGGAAACTGTTTTTT. Translating it yields CASSPTGTTQTGKLFF.

This clonotype has more than one count but fewer than ten. J is TRBJ1-5 and V is TRBV6-1, with TRBD1 identical over 9 bases. This CDR3 has 15 residues. Germline V gives CDR1 MNHNS, CDR2 SASEGT. Losses at the gene ends were 5 bases for V and 0 bases for J; bases not matched to a gene: 2. Here the CDR3 DNA reads TGTGCCAGCAGTCGACAGGGGGATAGCAATCAGCCCCAGCATTTT. Protein sequence: CASSRQGDSNQPQHF.